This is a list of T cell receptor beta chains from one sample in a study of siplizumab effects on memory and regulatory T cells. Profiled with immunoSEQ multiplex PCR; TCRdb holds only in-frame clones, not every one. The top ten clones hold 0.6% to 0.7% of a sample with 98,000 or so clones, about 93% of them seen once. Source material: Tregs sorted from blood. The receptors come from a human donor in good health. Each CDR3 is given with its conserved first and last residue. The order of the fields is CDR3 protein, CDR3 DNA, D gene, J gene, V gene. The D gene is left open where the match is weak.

CASSLGSIAKNIQYF TGCGCCAGCAGCTTAGGCAGCATAGCCAAAAACATTCAGTACTTC - TRBJ2-4 TRBV5-1
CASSSQQGGSPLHF TGTGCCAGCAGCTCTCAACAGGGGGGCTCACCCCTCCACTTT TRBD1 TRBJ1-6 TRBV5-4
CASKARVDQPQHF TGTGCCAGTAAGGCGCGCGTGGATCAGCCCCAGCATTTT - TRBJ1-5 TRBV19
CASSLWRAEQFF TGTGCCAGCAGCCTTTGGAGGGCTGAGCAGTTCTTC - TRBJ2-1 TRBV5-4
CASRPGTSLNYGYTF TGCGCCAGCAGACCCGGGACCTCCCTTAACTATGGCTACACCTTC - TRBJ1-2 TRBV5-1
CASSLNGLHTGAGELFF TGTGCCAGCAGCTTGAACGGCCTACACACGGGCGCCGGGGAGCTGTTTTTT - TRBJ2-2 TRBV5-4
CASSLDPGRANYGYTF TGTGCCAGCAGCTTAGACCCGGGACGGGCTAACTATGGCTACACCTTC - TRBJ1-2 TRBV11-3
CASSQDASGGPYEQYF TGCGCCAGCAGCCAAGATGCGAGCGGGGGGCCTTACGAGCAGTACTTC TRBD2 TRBJ2-7 TRBV4-1
CASGRQVSGNTIYF TGTGCCAGCGGGAGACAGGTCTCGGGAAACACCATATATTTT - TRBJ1-3 TRBV6-1
CASSVTGGSEKLFF TGCGCCAGCAGCGTGACAGGGGGTAGTGAAAAACTGTTTTTT TRBD1 TRBJ1-4 TRBV5-1
CASRHGTSHTGELFF TGTGCCAGCAGACACGGGACTAGTCACACCGGGGAGCTGTTTTTT TRBD2 TRBJ2-2 TRBV6-5
CASSGGTGVETQYF TGCGCCAGCAGCGGGGGGACAGGGGTGGAGACCCAGTACTTC TRBD1 TRBJ2-5 TRBV5-1